This entry describes one T cell receptor (beta chain). Original processing methods: How many nucleated cells were present was estimated from reference gene primer amplification. Some clones are missing from TCRdb's copy, which holds only in-frame ones; the method was immunoSEQ multiplex PCR. V and J calls and clone size are those listed in that table; D and trimming were worked out from the DNA. The table has about 110,000 clones, 55% to 75% seen once. Germline CDR1 is MGHDK and CDR2 is SYGVNS. V shed 6 bases and J 7 bases; nucleotides not matched to a gene: 7. This CDR3 region has 14 residues. These data belong to a study of blood T cell repertoires in COVID-19. Turning to the study itself: Some COVID-19 samples were acute and others convalescent; all came from the United States, Italy and Spain.

The origin of this receptor is a human donor with acute or convalescent COVID-19. The donor label of this sample is uncertain. The sequenced material came from peripheral blood. The V call is TRBV25-1, the J call TRBJ1-4, with 8 bases lining up with TRBD1. The CDR3 bases are TGTGCCAGCAGGGGAGACAGGGGAAGTGAAAAACTGTTTTTT. It is translated as CASRGDRGSEKLFF.